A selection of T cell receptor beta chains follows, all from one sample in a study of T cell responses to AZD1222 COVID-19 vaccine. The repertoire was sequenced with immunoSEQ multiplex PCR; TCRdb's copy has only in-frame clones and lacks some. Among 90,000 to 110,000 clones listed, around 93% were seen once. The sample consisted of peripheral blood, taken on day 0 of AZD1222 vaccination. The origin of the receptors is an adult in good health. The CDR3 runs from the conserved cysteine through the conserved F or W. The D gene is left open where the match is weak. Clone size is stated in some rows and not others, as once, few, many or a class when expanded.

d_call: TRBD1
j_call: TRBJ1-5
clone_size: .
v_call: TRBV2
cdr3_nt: TGTGCCAGCAGTGATGGACAGGTGTTTCAGCCCCAGCATTTT
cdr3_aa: CASSDGQVFQPQHF

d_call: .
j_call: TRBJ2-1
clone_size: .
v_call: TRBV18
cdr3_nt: TGTGCCAGCTCACCGGAGGGGCAGATATACAATGAGCAGTTCTTC
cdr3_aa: CASSPEGQIYNEQFF

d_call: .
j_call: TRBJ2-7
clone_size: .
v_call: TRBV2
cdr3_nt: TGTGCCAGCAGTGAGGCTTACAGGGGAGGCGAGCAGTACTTC
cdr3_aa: CASSEAYRGGEQYF

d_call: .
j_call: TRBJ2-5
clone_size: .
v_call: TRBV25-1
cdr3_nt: TGTGCCAGCAGCAATCCGGGACAACAAGAGACCCAGTACTTC
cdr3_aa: CASSNPGQQETQYF

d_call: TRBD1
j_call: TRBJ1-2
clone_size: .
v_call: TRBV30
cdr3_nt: TGTGCCTCCGAAACAGGGGAAAGTGGCTACACCTTC
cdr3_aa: CASETGESGYTF

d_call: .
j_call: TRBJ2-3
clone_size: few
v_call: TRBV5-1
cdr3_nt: TGCGCCAGCAGCAATAGCGGCACAGATACGCAGTATTTT
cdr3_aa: CASSNSGTDTQYF

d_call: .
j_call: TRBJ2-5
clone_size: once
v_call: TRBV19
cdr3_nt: TGTGCCAGTAGTATTTCCAGACAAGAGACCCAGTACTTC
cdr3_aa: CASSISRQETQYF

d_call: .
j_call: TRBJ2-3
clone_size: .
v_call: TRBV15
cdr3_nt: TGTGCCACCAGCAGAGACGGGGTCAGCACAGATACGCAGTATTTT
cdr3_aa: CATSRDGVSTDTQYF

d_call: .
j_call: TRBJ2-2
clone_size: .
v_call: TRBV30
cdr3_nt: TGTGCCTGGAGTGGACGAGCACCTAGGGAGCTGTTTTTT
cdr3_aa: CAWSGRAPRELFF

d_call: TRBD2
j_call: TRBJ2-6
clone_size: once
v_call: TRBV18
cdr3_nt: TGTGCCAGCTCACGCACCGGGGGGGCCGGGGCCAACGTCCTGACTTTC
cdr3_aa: CASSRTGGAGANVLTF

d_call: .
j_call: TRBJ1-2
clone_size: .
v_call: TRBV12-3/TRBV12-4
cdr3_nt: TGTGCCAGCAGTTTAGGAGGCTTAGGCTACACCTTC
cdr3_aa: CASSLGGLGYTF

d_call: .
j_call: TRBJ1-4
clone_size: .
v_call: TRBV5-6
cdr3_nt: TGTGCCAGCAGCTTGGGAGGGGGTCCAAATGAAAAACTGTTTTTT
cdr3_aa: CASSLGGGPNEKLFF

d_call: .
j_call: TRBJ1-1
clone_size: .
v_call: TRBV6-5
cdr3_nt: TGTGCCAGCAGTTACTCGCGTTTTGGTGAAGCTTTCTTT
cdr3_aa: CASSYSRFGEAFF

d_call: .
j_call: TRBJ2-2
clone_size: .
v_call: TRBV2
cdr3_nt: TGTGCCAGCGTTTGGGGCCGCGGGGAGCTGTTTTTT
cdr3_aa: CASVWGRGELFF

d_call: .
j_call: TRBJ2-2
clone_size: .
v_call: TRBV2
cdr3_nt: TGTGCCAGCAGTCGAGACAGCAACACCGGGGAGCTGTTTTTT
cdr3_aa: CASSRDSNTGELFF

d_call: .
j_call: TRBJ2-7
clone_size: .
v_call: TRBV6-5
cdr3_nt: TGTGCCAGCAGTCAACTAGAGGCCTACGAGCAGTACTTC
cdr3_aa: CASSQLEAYEQYF

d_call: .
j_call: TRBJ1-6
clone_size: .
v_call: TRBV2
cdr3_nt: TGTGCCAGCATCCTAAGGGGGACTTATAATTCACCCCTCCACTTT
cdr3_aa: CASILRGTYNSPLHF

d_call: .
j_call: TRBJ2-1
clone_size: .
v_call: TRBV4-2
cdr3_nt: TGTGCCAGCAGCCACCCAGGGACCTACAATGAGCAGTTCTTC
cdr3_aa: CASSHPGTYNEQFF

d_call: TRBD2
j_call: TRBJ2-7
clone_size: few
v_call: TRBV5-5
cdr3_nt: TGTGCCAGCAGCCCTCCGGGACTAGCGGGCGGGGGGCTGGGGCAGTACTTC
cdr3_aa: CASSPPGLAGGGLGQYF

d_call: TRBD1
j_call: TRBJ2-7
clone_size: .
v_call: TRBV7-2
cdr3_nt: TGTGCCAGCAGCTTCAACAGGGGGCCCTACGAGCAGTACTTC
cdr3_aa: CASSFNRGPYEQYF

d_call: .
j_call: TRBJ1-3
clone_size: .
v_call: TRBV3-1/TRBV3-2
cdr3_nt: TGTGCCAGCAGCCAAAGGGCGGGCGGGTTGCTCTCTGGAAACACCATATATTTT
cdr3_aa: CASSQRAGGLLSGNTIYF